This T cell receptor (beta chain) was identified during a study of blood T cell repertoires in COVID-19. As for the study in general: The origin of the acute and convalescent COVID-19 samples was the United States, Italy and Spain.

A note on this clone: At the DNA level, this CDR3 is encoded by other sequences in the same sample as well.

Original data processing: Reference gene primer amplification in the assay estimated nucleated cell counts. This table comes from immunoSEQ multiplex PCR, and its TCRdb copy is limited to in-frame clones, with some not included. From that table come the V and J calls and clone size; the DNA was used to work out D and trimming. This table holds about 270,000 clones, roughly 90% found once. The cohort comprised adults aged about 18 to 90 years residing in 24 US areas. From germline, CDR1 is SEHNR and CDR2 FQNEAQ (reference sequence). The CDR3 sequence is 14 residues long. The V end lost 0 bases, the J end lost 3 bases, and 9 bases lay between the germline ends.

The clonotype was recovered from a woman in her forties or fifties who had recovered from COVID-19. The rearrangement links TRBV7-9 to TRBJ2-7; TRBD2 might be the D (6 bases). Material: PBMCs or T cells enriched from blood (not recorded which). The CDR3 spells CASSLAAGSYEQYF. DNA for the CDR3: TGTGCCAGCAGCTTAGCTGCGGGAAGCTACGAGCAGTACTTC.